This TCR beta chain was identified in a study of T cell responses to AZD1222 COVID-19 vaccine. On the study more broadly: Investigators merged groups given second doses at roughly 4 or roughly 12 weeks. Broader study findings: Females outnumbered males among donors, who were mostly white British; clonal diversity was possibly underestimated. Just a handful of AZD1222 recipients tested seropositive at baseline.

The CDR3 length is 14 residues. Losses at the gene ends were 3 bases for V and 5 bases for J; bases not matched to a gene: 3. The germline gives CDR1 LGHDT, CDR2 YNNKEL (reference sequence). Profiling relied on immunoSEQ multiplex PCR, and the TCRdb table lists in-frame clones only, not all of them. Of about 140,000 clones in the sample, about 87% were seen once. Turning to this clone: The target antigen is unknown.

Sequences were derived from peripheral blood, sampled on day 0 of AZD1222 vaccination. The receptor's source is an adult in good health. J is TRBJ1-5 and V is TRBV3-1 (or the pseudogene TRBV3-2); 8 bases agree with TRBD1. CDR3 amino acids: CASSHGQGHQPQHF. DNA for the CDR3: TGTGCCAGCAGCCACGGACAGGGTCATCAGCCCCAGCATTTT.